One and the same sample provided the 9 T cell receptor beta chains below, sequenced in a study of neurological immune-mediated disorders. TCRdb reanalysed the 5' RACE reads using MiXCR and keeps one entry per CDR3 protein. Of approximately 30,000 distinct CDR3 sequences in the sample, approximately 5% are singletons; the top ten hold roughly 2%. The sequencing input was CD4+ T cells from blood. These TCRs come from a woman aged 50 to 60 in good health.

This clonotype was picked up many times. The rearrangement joins TRBV12-3 or TRBV12-4 to TRBJ2-1; possibly TRBD1 or TRBD2 for D (6 bases each). The germline V and J ends were trimmed by 3 bases and 7 bases, with 16 bases remaining between them. The CDR3 sequence is 15 residues long. The CDR3 loop reads CASSLGGGGWNEQFF. As DNA, the CDR3 is TGTGCCAGCAGTTTGGGCGGAGGGGGGTGGAATGAGCAGTTCTTC.

This clonotype came up many times. The chain employs TRBV9 and TRBJ2-7; possible D gene TRBD1, 6 bases. Germline V gene sequence: CDR1 SGDLS, CDR2 YYNGEE. The germline V and J ends were trimmed by 0 bases and 0 bases, with 10 bases remaining between them. The CDR3 length is 15 residues. The CDR3 loop reads CASSVATGLSYEQYF. In DNA form, the CDR3 reads TGTGCCAGCAGCGTAGCCACAGGGCTCTCCTACGAGCAGTACTTC.

At least ten counts were recorded for this clonotype. This chain connects TRBV6-1 to TRBJ2-7; 7 bases align to TRBD1. Germline loops: CDR1 MNHNS, CDR2 SASEGT. The CDR3 consists of 13 residues. Trimming at V came to 4 bases and at J to 3 bases, leaving 3 bases not matched to a gene. The CDR3 sequence is CASSGRQGYEQYF. Written as DNA, the CDR3 is TGTGCCAGCAGTGGAAGACAGGGCTACGAGCAGTACTTC.

In its sample, this clonotype was seen many times. The V and J genes are TRBV28 and TRBJ2-7; 7 bases agree with TRBD1. The CDR3 is made up of 14 amino acids. The V segment lost 4 bases and the J segment 3 bases; nucleotides outside the gene matches: 6. The V gene's germline CDR1 is MDHEN and CDR2 SYDVKM. The CDR3 loop reads CASSSPGQYYEQYF. In nucleotides, the CDR3 is TGTGCCAGCAGTTCCCCGGGACAGTACTACGAGCAGTACTTC.

This clonotype appeared many times. The chain joins TRBV2 to TRBJ2-2; 8 bases are a match to TRBD2. Germline CDR1 SNHLY, CDR2 FYNNEI. The CDR3 covers 15 residues. V shed 4 bases and J 4 bases; nucleotides not matched to a gene: 5. This chain's CDR3 is CASSGRAGVTGELFF. CDR3 coding DNA: TGTGCCAGCAGTGGGCGAGCGGGGGTCACCGGGGAGCTGTTTTTT.

Many counts were recorded for this clonotype. The rearrangement uses TRBV7-8 and TRBJ2-7; 8 positions agree with TRBD1. The ends lost 5 bases at V and 0 bases at J; junction bases unmatched: 9. Germline loops: CDR1 SGHVS, CDR2 FQNEAQ. CDR3 length: 16 residues. DNA of the CDR3: TGTGCCAGCAGCCCGCAGGGGGCCGGGATCTCCTACGAGCAGTACTTC. Amino acid sequence: CASSPQGAGISYEQYF.

This clonotype is categorized as medium-sized. J is TRBJ2-5 and V is TRBV2; no definite D call. V shed 5 bases and J shed 5 bases, with 12 bases lying between them. This CDR3 comprises 13 residues. Germline V gene sequence: CDR1 SNHLY, CDR2 FYNNEI. CDR3 sequence: CASSFDVRETQYF. CDR3 DNA sequence: TGTGCCAGCAGTTTCGACGTACGCGAGACCCAGTACTTC.

This clonotype was observed many times. The chain carries TRBV28 and TRBJ2-3; D unclear. V was clipped by 6 bases and J by 5 bases, with 9 bases between them. The CDR3 consists of 12 residues. CDR1 and CDR2 from the germline V gene are MDHEN and SYDVKM. As DNA, the CDR3 is TGTGCCAGCAGCCGTGGCCGAGATACGCAGTATTTT. It yields the protein CASSRGRDTQYF.

This clonotype occurred many times. The V and J genes are TRBV2 and TRBJ1-4; no clear D gene. The CDR3 loop spans 13 amino acids. Trimming pared 7 bases from V and 7 bases from J, leaving 13 bases between. The germline gives CDR1 SNHLY, CDR2 FYNNEI. The CDR3 loop is CASTTGIREKLFF. The CDR3 coding sequence is TGTGCCAGCACGACGGGGATTCGTGAAAAACTGTTTTTT.